Below, 13 T cell receptor beta chains from the same sample are listed, as sequenced in a study of CD8 T cells in Susac syndrome. The authors reverse transcribed 0.5 to 1 ug RNA with random hexamers. Via MiXCR, TCRdb re-called the immunoSEQ multiplex PCR reads, giving one row per CDR3 protein. The top ten clones hold 0.15% to 0.2% of a sample with roughly 200,000 distinct CDR3 sequences, 95% of them seen once. Material for sequencing was CD8+ T cells from PBMCs. The receptors here all came from a human donor with multiple sclerosis.

Details on this clonotype: One junction end disagrees with the germline gene, perhaps due to a read error. The rearrangement links TRBV9 to TRBJ2-1; D gene unclear. The CDR3 has 19 residues. Germline values: CDR1 SGDLS, CDR2 YYNGEE. The chain's CDR3 is CASSVVPQQGWSSYNEQFF. The CDR3 coding sequence is TGTGCCAGCAGCGTAGTGCCCCAACAAGGATGGAGCTCCTACAATGAGCAGTTCTTT.

V gene TRBV5-1 combines with J gene TRBJ1-2, with D perhaps matching TRBD1 (5 bases). Trimming took off 1 base at V and 6 bases at J, with 13 bases between the two ends. CDR1 SGHRS and CDR2 YFSETQ come from the germline V gene. The length of the CDR3 is 14 residues. CDR3 sequence (DNA): TGCGCCAGCAGCTTGCTGGAGGACATCCATGGCTACACCTTC. It is translated as CASSLLEDIHGYTF.

This clonotype was seen only once. The J gene is TRBJ2-7, the V gene TRBV18; maybe TRBD2 (6 bases). The CDR3 runs to 16 residues. V lost 6 bases and J lost 3, with 21 bases in between. Germline-derived CDR1 and CDR2 are KGHSH and LQKENI. The CDR3 loop is CASSQMGGFYIYEQYF. In DNA form, the CDR3 reads TGTGCCAGCTCCCAGATGGGAGGCTTCTACATCTACGAGCAGTACTTC.

The rearrangement links TRBV7-9 to TRBJ1-4; possible D gene TRBD1, 5 bases. V lost 5 bases and J lost 8, with 21 bases in between. Per the germline V gene, CDR1 is SEHNR and CDR2 is FQNEAQ (reference sequence). This CDR3 contains 16 residues. In DNA, the CDR3 is TGTGCCAGCAGCGGGCAAAAGGGCCAGGGAAACGAAAAACTGTTTTTT. This encodes CASSGQKGQGNEKLFF. Using reference TRBV7-9 and TRBJ1-4 for the parts outside the CDR3, the full variable domain is DTGVSQNPRHKITKRGQNVTFRCDPISEHNRLYWYRQTLGQGPEFLTYFQNEAQLEKSRLLSDRFSAERPKGSFSTLEIQRTEQGDSAMYLCASSGQKGQGNEKLFFGSGTQLSVL.

V and J are TRBV9 and TRBJ1-6, with 7 positions matching TRBD1. V trimming: 3 bases; J trimming: 7 bases; junction bases outside the gene matches: 4. Germline V gene lookup returns CDR1 SGDLS and CDR2 YYNGEE. The CDR3 runs 14 residues. CDR3 nucleotide sequence: TGTGCCAGCAGCGAGGGGGCACCCAATTCACCCCTCCACTTT. Translation: CASSEGAPNSPLHF.

This clonotype was recorded only once. J is TRBJ1-2 and V is TRBV29-1, with 7 bases aligning to TRBD1. The CDR3 runs 10 residues. Trimming at V came to 6 bases and at J to 6 bases, leaving 1 base not matched to a gene. Looked up from germline, CDR1 is SQVTM and CDR2 is ANQGSEA. CDR3 DNA sequence: TGCAGCGTGGGGACAGATGGCTACACCTTC. Residues: CSVGTDGYTF.

This CDR3 reads CASSRPRTGETGELFF. CDR3 DNA sequence: TGTGCCAGCAGCCGCCCAAGGACAGGGGAGACCGGGGAGCTGTTTTTT. The chain joins TRBV27 to TRBJ2-2; 9 nucleotides line up with TRBD1. This CDR3 has 16 amino acids. Germline V gene lookup returns CDR1 MNHEY and CDR2 SMNVEV (reference sequence). J was trimmed by 5 bases and V by 6 bases; bases with no gene match: 10.

J is TRBJ2-1 and V is TRBV12-3 or TRBV12-4, with D possibly TRBD1 on 6 matching bases. The CDR3 consists of 14 residues. V lost 6 bases to trimming and J lost 9 bases, with 18 bases between them. The CDR3 DNA sequence: TGTGCCAGCAGCCCAGGGGAATTTAGTAGTGAGCAGTTCTTC. This encodes CASSPGEFSSEQFF.

This chain uses TRBV5-1 with TRBJ2-7, with TRBD1 matching over 9 bases. V shed 4 bases and J 10 bases; nucleotides not matched to a gene: 21. The CDR3 totals 17 residues. Looked up from germline, CDR1 is SGHRS and CDR2 is YFSETQ. CDR3 protein: CASSPDRGYGTSGSQYF. CDR3 nucleotide sequence: TGCGCCAGCAGCCCGGACAGGGGTTATGGTACGAGCGGGTCACAGTACTTC. The full variable domain, with the rest looked up from reference TRBV5-1 and TRBJ2-7, is KAGVTQTPRYLIKTRGQQVTLSCSPISGHRSVSWYQQTPGQGLQFLFEYFSETQRNKGNFPGRFSGRQFSNSRSEMNVSTLELGDSALYLCASSPDRGYGTSGSQYFGPGTRLTVT.

The rearrangement uses TRBV4-1 and TRBJ1-2; 12 bases are a match to TRBD1. Trimming cost V 1 base and J 4 bases; bases outside gene matches: 10. CDR3 length: 18 amino acids. Germline V CDR1 and CDR2: MGHRA, YSYEKL. The chain's CDR3 is CASSQGIPGTGGPYGYTF. The CDR3 DNA follows: TGCGCCAGCAGCCAAGGGATCCCCGGGACAGGGGGCCCCTATGGCTACACCTTC.

This chain connects TRBV2 to TRBJ2-7; 9 bases match TRBD1. This CDR3 is built from 15 residues. Trimming at V came to 4 bases and at J to 7 bases, leaving 11 bases not matched to a gene. The germline V gene encodes CDR1 SNHLY and CDR2 FYNNEI. In DNA, the CDR3 is TGTGCCAGCAGTGGAGGAACAGGGGGCGCGGGGGAGCAGTACTTC. Protein product: CASSGGTGGAGEQYF.

This chain joins TRBV29-1 and TRBJ1-1; a weak D match, TRBD1 (6 bases). The CDR3 is 15 residues long. Germline CDR1 SQVTM, CDR2 ANQGSEA. The V gene lost 1 base and the J gene lost 5 bases, with 17 bases spanning the gap. The CDR3 loop reads CSVEGVDSGGTEAFF. DNA for the CDR3: TGCAGCGTTGAAGGGGTGGACAGTGGCGGGACTGAAGCTTTCTTT.

This chain links TRBV7-9 with TRBJ2-1; D not resolved. Trimming cost V 4 bases and J 5 bases, with 12 bases left between them. Germline V lookup: CDR1 SEHNR, CDR2 FQNEAQ (reference sequence). The CDR3 is 14 residues long. CDR3 coding DNA: TGTGCCAGCAGCTCCCACTTGACGCACAATGAGCAGTTCTTC. Protein: CASSSHLTHNEQFF.